The TCR beta chain described here comes from a study of Graves' ophthalmopathy and Graves' hyperthyroidism. No donor had other autoimmune disease, uncontrolled infection, pregnancy or lactation. Turning to this clonotype: A much bigger clone sits one base away, suggesting this may be a read error.

Amplification from RNA transcripts yielded the TCR beta CDR3 regions. The authors performed first-round RT-PCR with HTBI primers and then a second-round multiplex PCR. In TCRdb, the multiplex PCR reads were re-called with MiXCR into one record per CDR3 protein. The profile covers over a million distinct CDR3 sequences, with less than 45% appearing a single time and approximately 12% taken by the ten largest. The CDR3 totals 13 residues. From germline, CDR1 is ENHRY and CDR2 SYGVKD. V lost 11 bases and J lost 8, with 21 bases in between. The sequencing input was peripheral blood or thyroid tissue (not recorded which). The receptor was isolated from an adult man with Graves' hyperthyroidism. The V gene is TRBV10-3, the J gene TRBJ1-2; D may be TRBD1 (5 bases). Here the CDR3 DNA reads TGTGCCGGCAGTTACGGGCTTCAGGGCGGCTACACCTTC. Protein product: CAGSYGLQGGYTF.